Presented here are 25 T cell receptor beta chains from one specimen sequenced in a study of T cell changes during pregnancy in multiple sclerosis (dated by TCRdb to about 2019). Receptor libraries were prepared by the immunoSEQ multiplex PCR assay. Imported from immuneACCESS, the table was reduced by TCRdb to in-frame sequences with V and J called. These copies leave out some clones; in studies compared against another copy, an unresolved V gene accounts for under half, and the cause of the remainder is not known. In this sample the table shows roughly 99,000 clones, 85% to 95% of which occur a single time. The ten largest clones capture around 0.8% of the sample. The specimen was peripheral blood, collected in the third trimester of pregnancy. Source of these receptors: a female donor in good health, enrolled as a control in a pregnancy study.

The CDR3 sequence is CASSQARTSGTTDTQYF. As DNA, the CDR3 is TGCGCCAGCAGCCAAGCCCGGACTAGCGGGACCACAGATACGCAGTATTTT. The chain carries TRBV4-3 and TRBJ2-3; the match to TRBD2 covers 12 bases. The CDR3 runs 17 residues. Looked up from germline, CDR1 is LGHNA and CDR2 is YSLEER. With 1 base clipped from V and 2 bases from J, the junction kept 4 bases outside the gene matches.

V and J are TRBV7-9 and TRBJ1-3; no definite D call. This CDR3 spans 16 amino acids. From germline, CDR1 is SEHNR and CDR2 FQNEAQ (reference sequence). V lost 0 bases and J lost 0, with 9 bases in between. CDR3 coding DNA: TGTGCCAGCAGCTTAGCGCGGGGAGTCTCTGGAAACACCATATATTTT. Translating gives CASSLARGVSGNTIYF.

The chain couples TRBV7-6 to TRBJ1-1; TRBD1 aligns across 9 bases. This CDR3 is built from 13 residues. The V and J ends lost 5 bases and 3 bases, in that order; junction bases with no gene match: 1. CDR1 and CDR2 from the germline V gene are SGHVS and FNYEAQ. The CDR3 nucleotides are TGTGCCAGCAGCGGGACAGGGTACACTGAAGCTTTCTTT. Translating it yields CASSGTGYTEAFF.

The table lists this clone with a count of one. The CDR3 DNA reads as TGTGCCAGCAGCTCCGACAGGGGCTACGAGCAGTACTTC. This encodes CASSSDRGYEQYF. The chain combines TRBV11-3 with TRBJ2-7, with TRBD1 identical over 8 bases. The ends lost 4 bases at V and 3 bases at J; junction bases unmatched: 2. Germline-derived CDR1 and CDR2 are SGHNT and YENEEA. This CDR3 is 13 amino acids long.

Here the CDR3 reads CASSPPGLSTSTDTQYF. CDR3 nucleotides: TGTGCCAGCAGCCCTCCCGGACTATCTACTAGCACAGATACGCAGTATTTT. The chain has TRBV4-2 and TRBJ2-3; D may be TRBD2 (6 bases). There are 17 residues in the CDR3. Deletions cut 4 bases from V and 0 bases from J, with 17 bases between. Germline V gene lookup returns CDR1 LGHNA and CDR2 YNFKEQ.

This clone was seen more than once but under ten times. The rearrangement joins TRBV5-4 to TRBJ1-6; the D gene is possibly TRBD1 (6 bases). The CDR3 spans 13 residues. Trimming shortened V by 0 bases and J by 10 bases, and 8 bases separated the two germline ends. Germline V CDR1 and CDR2: SGHNT, YYREEE (reference sequence). The CDR3 region is CASSLDRESPLHF. CDR3 nucleotides: TGTGCCAGCAGCTTGGACAGGGAATCACCCCTCCACTTT.

The chain combines TRBV11-3 with TRBJ2-2, with D perhaps TRBD1 (5 bases). The germline V and J ends were trimmed by 5 bases and 2 bases, with 12 bases remaining between them. CDR3 length equals 15 residues. CDR1 is SGHNT, CDR2 YENEEA, per germline. The CDR3 loop reads CASSTRQINTGELFF. The CDR3 DNA reads as TGTGCCAGCAGCACCAGACAGATTAACACCGGGGAGCTGTTTTTT.

V gene TRBV11-1 combines with J gene TRBJ1-1; tentative D call: TRBD1 (5 bases). Germline-derived CDR1 and CDR2 are SGHAT and FQDESV (reference sequence). The CDR3 extends over 13 amino acids. Between the trimmed V and J ends, which lost 4 bases and 3 bases, there was a span of 9 bases. In DNA, the CDR3 is TGTGCCAGCAGCTACGAAGGGGACACTGAAGCTTTCTTT. Protein sequence: CASSYEGDTEAFF.

This clone has only one observation. This chain uses TRBV11-2 with TRBJ1-2; a weak D match, TRBD1 (5 bases). Between the trimmed V and J ends, which lost 0 bases and 4 bases, there was a span of 9 bases. Per the germline V gene, CDR1 is SGHAT and CDR2 is FQNNGV. This CDR3 contains 14 residues. CDR3 protein: CASSLESTAYGYTF. CDR3 in DNA: TGTGCCAGCAGCTTAGAATCGACAGCCTATGGCTACACCTTC.

The chain carries TRBV11-3 and TRBJ1-1, with D perhaps matching TRBD1 (6 bases). The CDR3 is 14 amino acids. Germline V gene lookup returns CDR1 SGHNT and CDR2 YENEEA. V lost 5 bases and J 5 bases, leaving 15 bases between the germline ends. CDR3 amino acids: CASSPGEAGTEAFF. Here the CDR3 DNA reads TGTGCCAGCAGCCCAGGGGAAGCGGGGACTGAAGCTTTCTTT.

The chain joins TRBV5-4 to TRBJ2-7, with TRBD2 matching 8 bases. The CDR3 loop spans 15 amino acids. CDR1 is SGHNT and CDR2 is YYREEE in the germline V gene (reference sequence). J was trimmed by 7 bases and V by 4 bases; bases with no gene match: 13. This CDR3 reads CASSLLVAGKREQYF. The CDR3 nucleotides are TGTGCCAGCAGCCTTCTGGTAGCGGGGAAGAGGGAGCAGTACTTC.

The CDR3 region has the DNA TGCGCCAGCAGCCAAGCAGGAAACAACCGTAATTCACCCCTCCACTTT. Protein product: CASSQAGNNRNSPLHF. The chain has TRBV4-3 and TRBJ1-6, with D uncertain. Germline CDR1 and CDR2: LGHNA and YSLEER. With 1 base removed from V and 6 bases from J, the gap between germline ends came to 13 bases. There are 16 residues in the CDR3.

In this sample, this clone turned up a few times. The genes are TRBV4-1 and TRBJ1-2; 12 bases fit TRBD1. V shed 0 bases and J 7 bases; nucleotides not matched to a gene: 6. Looked up from germline, CDR1 is MGHRA and CDR2 is YSYEKL. This CDR3 is built from 16 residues. The CDR3 nucleotides read TGCGCCAGCAGCCAAGAGGGCGGGACAGGGGGCACTGGCTACACCTTC. Its translation is CASSQEGGTGGTGYTF.

V usage is TRBV18 and J usage is TRBJ2-7; D is perhaps TRBD2 (6 bases). The CDR3 extends over 15 amino acids. The V gene's germline CDR1 is KGHSH and CDR2 LQKENI. Trimming stripped 2 bases from V and 0 bases from J, with 11 bases between. The CDR3 loop reads CASSPAGTSSYEQYF. In nucleotides, the CDR3 is TGTGCCAGCTCACCAGCGGGAACGAGCTCCTACGAGCAGTACTTC.

The chain links TRBV6-5 to TRBJ1-2; TRBD1 is a possible D gene (5 bases). V was trimmed by 2 bases and J by 8 bases, leaving 15 bases between them. CDR1 and CDR2 (germline): MNHEY, SVGAGI. The CDR3 is 14 amino acids. For the CDR3, the DNA is TGTGCCAGCAGTTACGGGGGGACTATCGGCGGCTACACCTTC. It specifies CASSYGGTIGGYTF.

The chain combines TRBV11-1 with TRBJ1-1; D is ambiguous. CDR1 and CDR2 from the germline V gene are SGHAT and FQDESV (reference sequence). V lost 1 base, J lost 6 bases, and 18 bases lay in between. The CDR3 covers 16 residues. As DNA, the CDR3 is TGTGCCAGCAGCTTAGGTCGAGGAGGGCAGACCTCTGAAGCTTTCTTT. Protein: CASSLGRGGQTSEAFF.

This clone was found once. This chain uses TRBV7-2 with TRBJ2-2; D gene ambiguous. CDR1 and CDR2 (germline): SGHTA, FQGNSA. The CDR3 extends over 15 amino acids. V was clipped by 5 bases and J by 4 bases, with 14 bases between them. The CDR3 nucleotides read TGTGCCAGCAGCCCTGTGGCAACCCGCACCGGGGAGCTGTTTTTT. This gives the protein CASSPVATRTGELFF. Based on the CDR3 plus reference TRBV7-2 and TRBJ2-2, the full variable domain is GAGVSQSPSNKVTEKGKDVELRCDPISGHTALYWYRQSLGQGLEFLIYFQGNSAPDKSGLPSDRFSAERTGGSVSTLTIQRTQQEDSAVYLCASSPVATRTGELFFGEGSRLTVL.

The chain links TRBV5-1 to TRBJ1-1; D may be TRBD1 (6 bases). From germline, CDR1 is SGHRS and CDR2 YFSETQ. This CDR3 has 15 amino acids. The V and J ends lost 3 bases and 2 bases respectively, with 14 bases between them. DNA for the CDR3: TGCGCCAGCAGCTGGGACACTGCCACTAACACTGAAGCTTTCTTT. This encodes CASSWDTATNTEAFF.

This chain uses TRBV2 with TRBJ1-5, with 8 bases identical to TRBD1. CDR3 length equals 14 residues. Per the germline V gene, CDR1 is SNHLY and CDR2 is FYNNEI. Germline trimming cut 4 bases from V and 2 bases from J; bases unmatched to any gene: 1. CDR3 residues: CASSGGQGNQPQHF. The CDR3 nucleotides read TGTGCCAGCAGTGGGGGACAGGGCAATCAGCCCCAGCATTTT.

The chain carries TRBV15 and TRBJ2-5; 8 bases are shared with TRBD1. CDR1 and CDR2 from the germline V gene are LNHNV and YYDKDF (reference sequence). There are 16 residues in the CDR3. The V segment lost 2 bases and the J segment 5 bases; nucleotides outside the gene matches: 10. Here the CDR3 DNA reads TGTGCCACCAGCAGAACTGGGACAGGAGGTTTGGAGACCCAGTACTTC. This codes for CATSRTGTGGLETQYF.

The chain couples TRBV7-3 to TRBJ1-1; D might be TRBD1 (6 bases). Germline CDR1 SGHTA, CDR2 FQGTGA. This CDR3 contains 14 residues. Trimming cost V 5 bases and J 5 bases, with 15 bases left between them. CDR3 region: CASSGRGGETEAFF. DNA for the CDR3: TGTGCCAGCAGCGGACGAGGGGGGGAAACTGAAGCTTTCTTT.

V and J are TRBV7-3 and TRBJ1-1; 7 bases match TRBD1. The CDR3 has 13 amino acids. V was pared by 4 bases and J by 6 bases, with 5 bases of the junction left unmatched. Germline V gene sequence: CDR1 SGHTA, CDR2 FQGTGA. The CDR3 bases are TGTGCCAGCAGCTGGAAAGACAGGGCTGAAGCTTTCTTT. Translation: CASSWKDRAEAFF.

This sequence joins TRBV30 and TRBJ2-5; tentative D call: TRBD2 (7 bases). Germline loops: CDR1 GTSNPN, CDR2 SVGIG (reference sequence). The CDR3 totals 14 residues. V lost 0 bases, J lost 7 bases, and 15 bases lay in between. The CDR3 loop reads CAWSVGGVGMTQYF. The CDR3 DNA sequence: TGTGCCTGGAGTGTAGGGGGGGTCGGGATGACCCAGTACTTC.

The V call is TRBV13, the J call TRBJ1-2; a weak D match, TRBD1 (6 bases). Germline CDR1 PRHDT, CDR2 FYEKMQ (reference sequence). The CDR3 contains 15 residues. V was shortened by 0 bases and J by 3 bases, with 11 bases between the two germline ends. CDR3 DNA sequence: TGTGCCAGCAGCTTAGGAGGGGGTCCGGACTATGGCTACACCTTC. Its protein product is CASSLGGGPDYGYTF.

CDR3: CASSSRQYNEQFF. CDR3 in DNA: TGTGCCAGCAGTTCTCGACAGTACAATGAGCAGTTCTTC. The chain joins TRBV28 to TRBJ2-1, with D tentatively TRBD1 (5 bases). Germline V gene lookup returns CDR1 MDHEN and CDR2 SYDVKM. The CDR3 has 13 amino acids. The V gene lost 4 bases and the J gene lost 4 bases, with 8 bases spanning the gap.